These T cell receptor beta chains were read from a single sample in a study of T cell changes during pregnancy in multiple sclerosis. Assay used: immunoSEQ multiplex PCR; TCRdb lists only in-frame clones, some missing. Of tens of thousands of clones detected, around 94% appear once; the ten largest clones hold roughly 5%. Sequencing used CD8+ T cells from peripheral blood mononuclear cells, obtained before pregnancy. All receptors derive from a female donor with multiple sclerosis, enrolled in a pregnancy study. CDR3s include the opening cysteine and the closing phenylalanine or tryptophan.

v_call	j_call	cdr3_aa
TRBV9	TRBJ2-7	CASSVGGQSYEQYF
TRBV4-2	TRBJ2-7	CASSQDLYSSYEQYF
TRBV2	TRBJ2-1	CASSEGWTLTYNEQFF
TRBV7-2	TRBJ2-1	CASSLVLASNEQFF
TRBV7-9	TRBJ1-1	CASSLVAAGGEAFF
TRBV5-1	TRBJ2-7	CASSIGQGDYEQYF
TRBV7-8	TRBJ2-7	CASSTHRTGTAYEQYF
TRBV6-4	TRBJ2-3	CASSDSGGSFTDTQYF
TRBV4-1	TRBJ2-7	CASSLTSDSSYEQYF
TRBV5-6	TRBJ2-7	CASSMGPAGGTYEQYF
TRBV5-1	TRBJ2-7	CASSSGGREGLSYEQYF
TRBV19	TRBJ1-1	CASRNGFTEAFF
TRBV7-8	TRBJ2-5	CASSLAWTSGIETQYF
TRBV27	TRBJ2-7	CASSFGQGAAEQYF
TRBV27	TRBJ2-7	CASSLLGSGTYEQYF
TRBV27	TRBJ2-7	CASSLGQSYEQYF
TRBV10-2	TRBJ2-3	CASSSGQDIEDTQYF
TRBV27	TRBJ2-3	CASQGQREGFTDTQYF
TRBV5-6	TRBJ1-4	CASSPRTGGAPREKLFF
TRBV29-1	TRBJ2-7	CSVEDRGTSGIYEQYF
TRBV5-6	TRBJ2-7	CASSAYPRLYEQYF
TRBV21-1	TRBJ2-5	CAILSATSGRTSGETQYF
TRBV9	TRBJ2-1	CASSPRAGGPDEQFF
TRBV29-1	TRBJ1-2	CSAEGAGGAGYGYTF
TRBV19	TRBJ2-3	CATPPSGSDTDTQYF
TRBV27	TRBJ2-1	CASRAAGAFNDEQFF
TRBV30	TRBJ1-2	CAWSVGSNYGYTF
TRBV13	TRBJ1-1	CASAQGNTEAFF
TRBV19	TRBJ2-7	CASSLIRGEQYF
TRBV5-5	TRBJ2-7	CASSYSRTYEQYF
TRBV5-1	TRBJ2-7	CASSSTGISYEQYF
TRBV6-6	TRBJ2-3	CASSHPGTRTDTQYF
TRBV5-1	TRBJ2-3	CASSLAADFTDTQYF
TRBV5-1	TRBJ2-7	CASSFSQPTEQYF
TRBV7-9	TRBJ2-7	CASSPGTSGYEQYF
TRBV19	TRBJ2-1	CASSIVVSSYNEQFF
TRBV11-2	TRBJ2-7	CASSPETGRYEQYF
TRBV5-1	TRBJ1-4	CASSYIQGAFGEKLFF
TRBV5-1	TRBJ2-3	CASSLVIGGPTTDTQYF
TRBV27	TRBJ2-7	CASSLSGRGSYEQYF
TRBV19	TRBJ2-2	CASSWGTTNTGELFF
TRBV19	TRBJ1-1	CASSMWQGTTEAFF
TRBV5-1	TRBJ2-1	CASCRDSGDEQFF
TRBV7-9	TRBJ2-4	CASSLDATAKNIQYF
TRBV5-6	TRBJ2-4	CASSFDSGEPPAKNIQYF
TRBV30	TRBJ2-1	CAWFLAGASYNEQFF
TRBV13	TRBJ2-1	CASSSERESYNEQFF
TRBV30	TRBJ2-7	CAWNSGSYEQYF